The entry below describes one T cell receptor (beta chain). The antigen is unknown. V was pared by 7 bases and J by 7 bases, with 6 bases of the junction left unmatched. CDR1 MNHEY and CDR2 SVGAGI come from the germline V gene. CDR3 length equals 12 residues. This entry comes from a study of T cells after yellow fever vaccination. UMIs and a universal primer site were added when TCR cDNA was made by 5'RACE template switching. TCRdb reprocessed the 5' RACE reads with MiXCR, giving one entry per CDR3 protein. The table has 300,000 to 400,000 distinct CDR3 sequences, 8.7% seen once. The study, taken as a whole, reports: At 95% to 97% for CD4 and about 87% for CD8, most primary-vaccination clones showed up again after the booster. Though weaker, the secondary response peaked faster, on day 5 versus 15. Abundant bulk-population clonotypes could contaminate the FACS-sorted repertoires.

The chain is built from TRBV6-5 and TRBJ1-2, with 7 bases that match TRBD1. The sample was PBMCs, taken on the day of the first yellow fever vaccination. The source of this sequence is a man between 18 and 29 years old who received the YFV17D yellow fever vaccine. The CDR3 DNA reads TGTGCCAGCACCAGGGGGTTGGGTGGCTACACCTTC. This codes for CASTRGLGGYTF.